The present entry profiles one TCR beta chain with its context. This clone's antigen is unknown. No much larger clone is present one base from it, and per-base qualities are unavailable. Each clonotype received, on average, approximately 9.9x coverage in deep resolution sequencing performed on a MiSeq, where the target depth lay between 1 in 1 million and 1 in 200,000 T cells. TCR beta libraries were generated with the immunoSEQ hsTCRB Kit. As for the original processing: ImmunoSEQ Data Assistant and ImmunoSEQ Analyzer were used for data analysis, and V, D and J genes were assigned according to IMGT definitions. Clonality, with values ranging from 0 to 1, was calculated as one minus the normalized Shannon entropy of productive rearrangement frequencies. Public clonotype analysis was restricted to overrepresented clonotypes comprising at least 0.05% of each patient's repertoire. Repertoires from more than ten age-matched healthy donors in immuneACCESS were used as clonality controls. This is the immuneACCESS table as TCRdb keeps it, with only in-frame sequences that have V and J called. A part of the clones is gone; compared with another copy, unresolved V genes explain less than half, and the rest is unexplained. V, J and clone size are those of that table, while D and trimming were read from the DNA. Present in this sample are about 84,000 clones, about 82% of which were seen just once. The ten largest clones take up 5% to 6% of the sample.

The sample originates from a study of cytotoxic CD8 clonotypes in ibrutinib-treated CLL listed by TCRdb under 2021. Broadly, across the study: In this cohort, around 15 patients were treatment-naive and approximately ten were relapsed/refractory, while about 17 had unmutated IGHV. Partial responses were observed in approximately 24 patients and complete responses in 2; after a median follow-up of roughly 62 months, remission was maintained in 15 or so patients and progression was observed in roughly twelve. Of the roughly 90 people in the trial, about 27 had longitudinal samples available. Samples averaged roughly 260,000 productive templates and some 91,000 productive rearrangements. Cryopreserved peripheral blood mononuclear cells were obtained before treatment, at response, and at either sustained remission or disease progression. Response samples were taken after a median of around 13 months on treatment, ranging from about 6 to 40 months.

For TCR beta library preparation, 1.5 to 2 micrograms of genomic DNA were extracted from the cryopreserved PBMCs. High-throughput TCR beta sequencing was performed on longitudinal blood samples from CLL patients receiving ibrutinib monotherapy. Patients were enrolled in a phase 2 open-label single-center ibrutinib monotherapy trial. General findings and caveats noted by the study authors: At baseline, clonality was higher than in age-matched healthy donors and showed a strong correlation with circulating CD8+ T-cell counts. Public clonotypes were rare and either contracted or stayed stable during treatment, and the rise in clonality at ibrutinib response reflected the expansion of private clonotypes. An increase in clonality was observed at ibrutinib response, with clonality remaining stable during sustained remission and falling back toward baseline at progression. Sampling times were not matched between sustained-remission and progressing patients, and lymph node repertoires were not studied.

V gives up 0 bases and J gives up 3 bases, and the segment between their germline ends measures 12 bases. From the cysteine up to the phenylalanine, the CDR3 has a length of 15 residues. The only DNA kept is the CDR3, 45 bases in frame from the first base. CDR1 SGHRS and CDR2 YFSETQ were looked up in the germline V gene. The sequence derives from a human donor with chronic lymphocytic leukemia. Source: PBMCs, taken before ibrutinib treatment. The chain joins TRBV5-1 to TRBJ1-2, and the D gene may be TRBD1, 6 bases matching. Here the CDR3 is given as CASSLEGGKHYGYTF. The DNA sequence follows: TGCGCCAGCAGCTTGGAAGGGGGAAAACACTATGGCTACACCTTC.